This entry concerns a single T cell receptor (beta chain). Its specificity is unknown. This record belongs to a study of shared clonotypes between healthy human individuals. Study as a whole: Donors, aged 18 to 49, were a couple of women and three men.

Study findings and constraints: Among donors, sharing of clonotypes was expected to be affected by sequencing depth.

In germline, CDR1 is MDHEN, CDR2 SYDVKM. The CDR3 spans 11 residues. V dropped 9 bases and J dropped 6 bases, with 11 bases sitting between them. TCRdb keeps only in-frame clones here, not all; method: immunoSEQ multiplex PCR. The sample carries 450,000 to 600,000 clones, 79% recorded once. The TCR comes from a woman aged 35 to 49 in good health. Some clones in this sample may be carry-over from other donors' samples. Sequenced sample: PBMCs. The V call is TRBV28, the J call TRBJ1-1; D gene uncertain. CDR3 residues: CASALAAEAFF. In DNA, the CDR3 is TGTGCCAGTGCCCTCGCGGCTGAAGCTTTCTTT.